Following are 9 T cell receptor beta chains from one sample sequenced in a study of shared clonotypes between healthy human individuals. Here immunoSEQ multiplex PCR was the method, and the copy in TCRdb shows in-frame clones only, minus some. The profile shows around 2.5 million clones, approximately 93% of them singletons. The sample was naive CD4+ T cells from PBMCs. Sample subset: CD45RA+ positively selected. These TCRs come from a man aged 18 to 30 in good health. Some clones in this sample may be carry-over from other donors' samples.

The chain couples TRBV4-1 to TRBJ2-3, with 12 bases fitting TRBD2. The V and J ends lost 3 bases and 3 bases, in that order; junction bases with no gene match: 10. From germline, CDR1 is MGHRA and CDR2 YSYEKL. The CDR3 is 18 residues long. Here the CDR3 reads CASSHETPTSGSTDTQYF. CDR3 DNA sequence: TGCGCCAGCAGCCATGAAACCCCGACTAGCGGGAGTACAGATACGCAGTATTTT.

The chain carries TRBV28 and TRBJ1-2; weak D call: TRBD1 (5 bases). Germline V lookup: CDR1 MDHEN, CDR2 SYDVKM. The CDR3 contains 13 residues. V lost 3 bases and J lost 6, with 11 bases in between. CDR3 sequence reads: CASSFPGADGYTF. The CDR3 region has the DNA TGTGCCAGCAGTTTTCCCGGGGCGGATGGCTACACCTTC.

The chain has TRBV5-1 and TRBJ2-2; no firm D call. Germline V gene sequence: CDR1 SGHRS, CDR2 YFSETQ. This CDR3 is built from 16 residues. V lost 4 bases and J 2 bases, leaving 15 bases between the germline ends. The DNA for the CDR3 is TGCGCCAGCAGCAATATGGGGATCTTAAACACCGGGGAGCTGTTTTTT. Residues: CASSNMGILNTGELFF.

The rearrangement joins TRBV4-1 to TRBJ1-1; unclear D gene. This CDR3 contains 14 residues. Germline V gene sequence: CDR1 MGHRA, CDR2 YSYEKL. Trimming took off 3 bases at V and 1 base at J, with 9 bases between the two ends. The CDR3 sequence is CASSQRRENTEAFF. CDR3 DNA: TGCGCCAGCAGCCAGAGGAGGGAGAACACTGAAGCTTTCTTT.

V usage is TRBV5-1 and J usage is TRBJ2-3; D unclear. Between the trimmed V and J ends, which lost 0 bases and 3 bases, there was a span of 20 bases. From germline, CDR1 is SGHRS and CDR2 YFSETQ. The CDR3 sequence is 18 residues long. CDR3 loop: CASSLGQTVSPVTDTQYF. The CDR3 coding sequence is TGCGCCAGCAGCTTGGGCCAGACTGTCTCGCCCGTTACAGATACGCAGTATTTT.

The rearrangement uses TRBV29-1 and TRBJ2-3; D gene unclear. The length of the CDR3 is 13 residues. Trimming pared 5 bases from V and 4 bases from J, leaving 13 bases between. Germline loops: CDR1 SQVTM, CDR2 ANQGSEA. CDR3: CSVTGPRADTQYF. The CDR3 coding sequence is TGCAGCGTTACCGGGCCCCGGGCAGATACGCAGTATTTT.

The rearrangement links TRBV5-4 to TRBJ2-1; TRBD2 agrees at 7 bases. The germline CDR1 and CDR2 sequences are SGHNT and YYREEE (reference sequence). This CDR3 spans 15 amino acids. Losses at the gene ends were 4 bases for V and 4 bases for J; bases not matched to a gene: 8. The CDR3 is CASSLRTSMYNEQFF. Written as DNA, the CDR3 is TGTGCCAGCAGCCTGCGGACTAGTATGTACAATGAGCAGTTCTTC.

This clone appeared once. The CDR3 loop reads CASSSGPGQGSNQPQHF. In DNA form, the CDR3 reads TGTGCCAGCAGCTCTGGGCCGGGACAGGGTAGCAATCAGCCCCAGCATTTT. The rearrangement links TRBV7-2 to TRBJ1-5, with 9 bases identical to TRBD1. CDR3 size: 17 residues. V lost 4 bases and J lost 0; bases outside the gene matches: 7. The germline V gene encodes CDR1 SGHTA and CDR2 FQGNSA. Together with reference TRBV7-2 and TRBJ1-5, the CDR3 gives the full variable domain: GAGVSQSPSNKVTEKGKDVELRCDPISGHTALYWYRQSLGQGLEFLIYFQGNSAPDKSGLPSDRFSAERTGGSVSTLTIQRTQQEDSAVYLCASSSGPGQGSNQPQHFGDGTRLSIL.

V and J are TRBV2 and TRBJ2-5; 7 bases line up with TRBD2. Trimming at V came to 11 bases and at J to 3 bases, leaving 6 bases not matched to a gene. The CDR3 runs to 12 residues. From germline, CDR1 is SNHLY and CDR2 FYNNEI. The CDR3 reads CAEGGSEETQYF. CDR3 bases: TGTGCCGAGGGAGGGTCTGAAGAGACCCAGTACTTC. Complete variable domain (other parts from reference TRBV2 and TRBJ2-5): EPEVTQTPSHQVTQMGQEVILRCVPISNHLYFYWYRQILGQKVEFLVSFYNNEISEKSEIFDDQFSVERPDGSNFTLKIRSTKLEDSAMYFCAEGGSEETQYFGPGTRLLVL.